This TCR beta chain was sequenced in a study of a mutant IDH1 vaccine in newly diagnosed glioma. On the study more broadly: The patients were given eight vaccinations, one each in weeks 1, 3, 5, 7, 11, 15, 19 and 23. Earlier treatment was radiotherapy, temozolomide, or both, with most getting both. Overall study findings and caveats: Among top peripheral T cell clonotypes, changes seemed unrelated to pseudoprogression.

In regard to this clone: The antigen is not known.

There are 16 residues in the CDR3. The V end was cut by 2 bases, the J end by 2 bases, with 14 bases between. Germline V lookup: CDR1 SGHDT, CDR2 YYEEEE. Time point given: week 11, during vaccination. Every single dose of the vaccine, 300 ug of mutant IDH1 20-mer peptide, came with topical imiquimod. Profiled with immunoSEQ multiplex PCR; TCRdb holds only in-frame clones, not every one. The table includes tens of thousands of clones, about 83% detected once. This clonotype originated in a man aged 35-49 years with glioma. The material sequenced was PBMCs, taken from a glioma patient whose treatment included an IDH1 peptide vaccine. The genes are TRBV5-6 and TRBJ1-5; a possible D gene is TRBD1 (6 bases). CDR3 coding DNA: TGTGCCAGCAGCTTAAGGGGGAGACAGGGCAATCAGCCCCAGCATTTT. This translates into CASSLRGRQGNQPQHF.